This T cell receptor beta chain was sequenced for a study of breast tumors, draining lymph nodes, adjacent tissues. From the multiplex PCR reads, TCRdb called clonotypes with MiXCR, one entry per CDR3 protein. This repertoire shows roughly 80,000 distinct CDR3 sequences, approximately 20% found once; its top ten account for around 2.5%. Samples came from axillary lymph nodes draining the breast cancer. The CDR3 has 19 amino acids. CDR1 is SQVTM and CDR2 is ANQGSEA in the germline V gene. J lost 2 bases, V lost 1 base, and 20 bases had no gene match. This clonotype was observed many times. The antigen remains undetermined. Overall study results and limits: Luminal-like breast cancer showed significantly higher tumor–nontumor repertoire similarity than basal-like. Data only fit, rather than demonstrated, lymph node origin of most tumor T cells. Data fit most tumor T cells coming from lymph node, expanding in tumor.

The clonotype comes from a female donor with breast cancer. Some clones in this sample may be carry-over from other donors' samples. The chain employs TRBV29-1 and TRBJ2-7, with TRBD2 matching over 7 bases. The sequencing sample was made of axillary lymph node tissue. In DNA form, the CDR3 reads TGCAGCGTTGAAGGTTTACGGGGATCCGCGACTAGCCCCCCCTACGAGCAGTACTTC. It translates to CSVEGLRGSATSPPYEQYF.